This T cell receptor beta chain was captured in a study of graft-versus-host responses after intestinal transplantation. Study results and limitations: Some GvH clones were seen earlier in gut or blood, suggesting intestinal origin.

On this clone itself: Antigen: not known.

The CDR3 runs to 14 residues. The germline V gene has CDR1 SGDLS and CDR2 YYNGEE. J lost 4 bases, V lost 3 bases, and 4 bases had no gene match. TCRdb's copy holds only in-frame clones and misses some; the assay was immunoSEQ multiplex PCR. The sample has tens of thousands of clones, about 92% seen once. The material was unstimulated CD8+ T cells sorted from spleen or lymph node cells, obtained before intestinal transplant. V usage is TRBV9 and J usage is TRBJ2-7, with 10 bases fitting TRBD1. The receptor was derived from a human donor who received an intestinal transplant. The CDR3, as DNA: TGTGCCAGCAGCGCCCGGGACAGGGGTTACGAGCAGTACTTC. This sequence encodes CASSARDRGYEQYF.